One sample yielded the 24 T cell receptor beta chains listed below, sequenced in a study of cytomegalovirus exposure and HLA in healthy donors. PCR was performed using 60 Vbeta and 13 Jbeta primers. The repertoire was sequenced with immunoSEQ multiplex PCR; TCRdb's copy has only in-frame clones and lacks some. The data show roughly 290,000 clones, about 90% seen once. The sample comprised PBMCs. The receptor set was obtained from a woman aged 18-35 years in good health and CMV-seronegative.

J is TRBJ2-5 and V is TRBV2, with 8 bases aligning to TRBD1. Germline loops: CDR1 SNHLY, CDR2 FYNNEI. This CDR3 is 15 amino acids long. The ends lost 10 bases at V and 3 bases at J; junction bases unmatched: 13. CDR3 region: CATTTGTGAKETQYF. CDR3 DNA: TGTGCCACAACAACCGGGACAGGAGCCAAAGAGACCCAGTACTTC.

This clone was seen only a few times. The J gene is TRBJ1-2, the V gene TRBV5-4; the match to TRBD1 covers 10 bases. The V gene's germline CDR1 is SGHNT and CDR2 YYREEE (reference sequence). The CDR3 contains 13 residues. The ends lost 5 bases at V and 7 bases at J; junction bases unmatched: 5. The CDR3 loop is CASRPGQGTGYTF. The DNA for the CDR3 is TGTGCCAGCAGACCGGGACAGGGGACTGGCTACACCTTC. The entire variable domain, with the rest obtained from reference TRBV5-4 and TRBJ1-2, is as follows: ETGVTQSPTHLIKTRGQQVTLRCSSQSGHNTVSWYQQALGQGPQFIFQYYREEENGRGNFPPRFSGLQFPNYSSELNVNALELDDSALYLCASRPGQGTGYTFGSGTRLTVV.

The chain employs TRBV5-1 and TRBJ1-2, with 8 bases identical to TRBD1. Germline V CDR1 and CDR2: SGHRS, YFSETQ. V was clipped by 4 bases and J by 7 bases; unmatched bases: 6. The CDR3 contains 13 residues. CDR3 nucleotides: TGCGCCAGCAGCCCTGGACAGGGTGGTGGCTACACCTTC. This sequence encodes CASSPGQGGGYTF.

This clone came up once. This rearrangement joins TRBV7-8 to TRBJ2-5; unclear D gene. From germline, CDR1 is SGHVS and CDR2 FQNEAQ. Deletions cut 4 bases from V and 5 bases from J, with 8 bases between. The CDR3 covers 12 residues. CDR3 in DNA: TGTGCCAGCAGCTCCTATTGGGAGACCCAGTACTTC. Protein sequence: CASSSYWETQYF.

The genes are TRBV6-1 and TRBJ2-5; 14 positions agree with TRBD2. J gave up 1 base and V 3 bases, and 7 bases lay outside the gene matches. Germline V gives CDR1 MNHNS, CDR2 SASEGT. CDR3 length equals 18 residues. The CDR3 region has the DNA TGTGCCAGCAGTGAGGGGACTAGCGGGGGCGTAGTCCAAGAGACCCAGTACTTC. Translation: CASSEGTSGGVVQETQYF.

The chain recombines TRBV10-3 with TRBJ2-7, with D perhaps matching TRBD2 (5 bases). Trimming removed 0 bases at V and 5 bases at J, with 8 bases between. Germline V CDR1 and CDR2: ENHRY, SYGVKD. This CDR3 region has 13 residues. In DNA, the CDR3 is TGTGCCATCAGTGAGTCTTGGACTCACGAGCAGTACTTC. Translation: CAISESWTHEQYF.

This chain links TRBV6-5 with TRBJ2-5, with 9 nucleotides matching TRBD1. With the DNA end fitting TRBJ2-7 better, the J assignment may be wrong. The length of the CDR3 is 12 residues. Germline CDR1 is MNHEY and CDR2 is SVGAGI. The DNA of the CDR3 is TGTGCCAGCAGCCGGGACAGGGACGAGCAGTACTTC. It encodes CASSRDRDEQYF.

The chain uses TRBV10-3 and TRBJ2-7; D call uncertain. The V end lost 0 bases, the J end lost 5 bases, and 8 bases lay between the germline ends. Germline CDR1 and CDR2: ENHRY and SYGVKD. CDR3 size: 13 residues. The CDR3 reads CAISESRLNEQYF. CDR3 coding DNA: TGTGCCATCAGTGAGTCGAGGCTAAACGAGCAGTACTTC.

V usage is TRBV6-1 and J usage is TRBJ1-2; 9 bases are a match to TRBD1. Per germline, CDR1 MNHNS and CDR2 SASEGT. V trimming: 9 bases; J trimming: 4 bases; junction bases outside the gene matches: 3. The CDR3 is 12 amino acids. CDR3 DNA: TGTGCCAGTAGGGGACAGGGCTATGGCTACACCTTC. This gives the protein CASRGQGYGYTF.

This clone turned up a few times. The chain uses TRBV5-1 and TRBJ2-2, with 7 bases identical to TRBD2. V lost 7 bases, J lost 1 base, and 16 bases stayed unmatched. Germline V gene lookup returns CDR1 SGHRS and CDR2 YFSETQ. The CDR3 length is 18 residues. CDR3 nucleotide sequence: TGCGCCAGCTCCCTTTCGACTAGCCCTACGTTGAACACCGGGGAGCTGTTTTTT. Translating gives CASSLSTSPTLNTGELFF.

A note on this clone: The junction departs from germline at one end; a sequencing error may be responsible. The chain links TRBV10-3 to TRBJ1-6; a weak D match, TRBD1 (5 bases). This CDR3 comprises 15 residues. Germline CDR1 is ENHRY and CDR2 is SYGVKD. The CDR3 reads CASMTEPGHNSPLHF. Here the CDR3 DNA reads TGTGCCTCTATGACCGAACCCGGACATAATTCCCCCCTCCACTTT.

This clone was counted a single time. This chain joins TRBV6-6 and TRBJ2-2; 7 bases align to TRBD2. Germline V CDR1 and CDR2: MNHNY, SVGAGI (reference sequence). V was pared by 5 bases and J by 2 bases, with 5 bases of the junction left unmatched. The CDR3 spans 15 residues. The CDR3 sequence: CASSPGGINTGELFF. CDR3 in DNA: TGTGCCAGCAGTCCCGGGGGGATTAACACCGGGGAGCTGTTTTTT.

V usage is TRBV6-5 and J usage is TRBJ2-5; 12 bases fit TRBD2. This CDR3 contains 15 residues. Germline V gives CDR1 MNHEY, CDR2 SVGAGI. Trimming took 5 bases from V and 2 from J; bases not matched to a gene: 3. Here the CDR3 reads CASSKTSGGQETQYF. In DNA, the CDR3 is TGTGCCAGCAGTAAGACTAGCGGGGGACAAGAGACCCAGTACTTC.

Notes on this clone: The same CDR3 can be traced to other DNA sequences in this sample. The chain joins TRBV18 to TRBJ2-3; D gene ambiguous. V lost 2 bases to trimming and J lost 3 bases, with 6 bases between them. The germline gives CDR1 KGHSH, CDR2 LQKENI. The CDR3 runs to 13 residues. CDR3 nucleotide sequence: TGTGCCAGCTCACCATCATTGACAGATACGCAGTATTTT. Protein product: CASSPSLTDTQYF.

This chain uses TRBV5-1 with TRBJ2-1; D possibly corresponds to TRBD2 (7 bases). This CDR3 is 14 amino acids long. The germline CDR1 and CDR2 sequences are SGHRS and YFSETQ. V was pared by 3 bases and J by 4 bases, with 11 bases between. The CDR3 bases are TGCGCCAGCAGCTGGGGGGGCGCTTACAATGAGCAGTTCTTC. Translation gives CASSWGGAYNEQFF.

V and J are TRBV5-1 and TRBJ1-4; 7 positions match TRBD1. CDR3 size: 15 residues. V shed 3 bases, J shed 0 bases, and the junction held 2 bases outside the gene matches. Germline CDR1 is SGHRS and CDR2 is YFSETQ. The DNA of the CDR3 is TGCGCCAGCAGCTCCGGACAGGCAACTAATGAAAAACTGTTTTTT. Translated, it gives CASSSGQATNEKLFF.

The rearrangement links TRBV11-2 to TRBJ2-7, with D perhaps matching TRBD1 (6 bases). Germline V gene sequence: CDR1 SGHAT, CDR2 FQNNGV. Trimming took off 3 bases at V and 1 base at J, with 7 bases between the two ends. The CDR3 loop spans 13 amino acids. CDR3 protein: CASSLGASYEQYF. As DNA, the CDR3 is TGTGCCAGCAGCTTGGGGGCTTCCTACGAGCAGTACTTC.

The chain recombines TRBV10-3 with TRBJ2-7; 7 bases align to TRBD1. This CDR3 contains 14 residues. Germline assignment: CDR1 ENHRY and CDR2 SYGVKD. Losses at the gene ends were 7 bases for V and 0 bases for J; bases not matched to a gene: 6. The CDR3 is CAINARDSSYEQYF. The CDR3 nucleotides read TGTGCCATCAACGCACGGGACAGCTCCTACGAGCAGTACTTC.

The chain uses TRBV29-1 and TRBJ2-1, with 7 bases lining up with TRBD1. The germline V gene encodes CDR1 SQVTM and CDR2 ANQGSEA. V dropped 8 bases and J dropped 2; count of bases not matched to a gene: 12. The CDR3 covers 15 residues. The CDR3 coding sequence is TGCAGCTCTACAGGGGTAGCTTCGCCCTACAATGAGCAGTTCTTC. Its protein product is CSSTGVASPYNEQFF.

This clone occurred once. V gene TRBV18 combines with J gene TRBJ2-7, with D perhaps matching TRBD2 (7 bases). Germline lookup yields CDR1 KGHSH and CDR2 LQKENI. The CDR3 has 19 residues. V was trimmed by 2 bases and J by 2 bases, leaving 25 bases between them. The CDR3 spells CASSPAQGRPLALPYEQYF. The CDR3 nucleotides read TGTGCCAGCTCACCAGCTCAGGGGCGACCACTAGCGCTTCCCTACGAGCAGTACTTC.

The chain has TRBV7-9 and TRBJ2-1; 8 bases line up with TRBD1. J gave up 2 bases and V 5 bases, and 8 bases lay outside the gene matches. Germline V gene sequence: CDR1 SEHNR, CDR2 FQNEAQ (reference sequence). The CDR3 consists of 16 residues. CDR3 protein: CASSPGTGETYNEQFF. CDR3 DNA: TGTGCCAGCAGCCCAGGGACAGGAGAGACCTACAATGAGCAGTTCTTC.

This clone appeared a single time. This chain joins TRBV7-9 and TRBJ2-1, with TRBD1 matching 10 bases. Germline loops: CDR1 SEHNR, CDR2 FQNEAQ (reference sequence). The V and J ends lost 3 bases and 7 bases, in that order; junction bases with no gene match: 12. CDR3 size: 17 residues. The CDR3 DNA follows: TGTGCCAGCAGCTTTCCCTCCGGGACAGGGGATATTAATGAGCAGTTCTTC. Translation: CASSFPSGTGDINEQFF.

The rearrangement joins TRBV5-1 to TRBJ2-3, with 9 positions matching TRBD2. Unmatched junction bases numbered 5, after V lost 2 bases and J lost 4 bases. The CDR3 is 15 residues long. Germline V gene lookup returns CDR1 SGHRS and CDR2 YFSETQ. CDR3 nucleotides: TGCGCCAGCAGCTTAGCGGGGGGCCCCCCAGATACGCAGTATTTT. It is translated as CASSLAGGPPDTQYF.

This clone has a single count. The rearrangement uses TRBV11-2 and TRBJ1-2; D call uncertain. CDR1 is SGHAT, CDR2 FQNNGV, per germline. V lost 5 bases and J lost 0, with 7 bases in between. The CDR3 is 13 amino acids. The CDR3 here is CASSPGANYGYTF. Written as DNA, the CDR3 is TGTGCCAGCAGCCCAGGCGCTAACTATGGCTACACCTTC.